Below, 15 T cell receptor beta chains from the same sample are listed, as sequenced in a study of beta chain features in type 1 diabetes. The sequenced template was cDNA made from the entire isolated RNA. Method: immunoSEQ multiplex PCR; TCRdb's copy keeps in-frame clones and lacks some. The top ten hold approximately 0.045% of the sample, which has 400,000 to 550,000 clones, about an eighth seen once. Sequencing was done on a sample of naive CD4+ T cells from blood. Receptor source: a woman younger than 35 in good health.

This clone was detected only a few times. The rearrangement uses TRBV9 and TRBJ1-6; D is possibly TRBD1 (5 bases). Trimming removed 0 bases at V and 7 bases at J, with 14 bases between. The CDR3 consists of 16 residues. Germline V CDR1 and CDR2: SGDLS, YYNGEE. The CDR3 bases are TGTGCCAGCAGCGTAGAAGTGGGACCGCGCAATTCACCCCTCCACTTT. This gives the protein CASSVEVGPRNSPLHF.

The rearrangement uses TRBV2 and TRBJ1-3; D gene uncertain. Trimming left V 1 base short and J 2 bases short, with 6 bases between. The germline V gene has CDR1 SNHLY and CDR2 FYNNEI. This CDR3 is 14 amino acids long. Here the CDR3 reads CASSEVGPGNTIYF. The CDR3 DNA is TGTGCCAGCAGTGAAGTCGGGCCTGGAAACACCATATATTTT.

This clone was found a few times. The rearrangement links TRBV4-1 to TRBJ2-7; D is perhaps TRBD2 (6 bases). Trimming took 4 bases from V and 2 from J, leaving 18 bases between them. The CDR3 covers 16 residues. Germline V gene data show CDR1 as MGHRA and CDR2 as YSYEKL. CDR3 nucleotide sequence: TGCGCCAGCAGCCGCCTAACGGAGGGGTTAACCTACGAGCAGTACTTC. Translating it yields CASSRLTEGLTYEQYF.

A few counts support this clone. This chain connects TRBV4-3 to TRBJ2-1; 10 bases align to TRBD1. The CDR3 has 16 residues. The junction had 8 bases not matched to a gene; V was cut back by 4 bases and J by 5 bases. CDR1 and CDR2 from the germline V gene are LGHNA and YSLEER. CDR3 region: CASSRGIGQGDNEQFF. DNA of the CDR3: TGCGCCAGCAGCCGAGGCATCGGACAGGGGGACAATGAGCAGTTCTTC.

This clone was detected only a few times. The V gene is TRBV7-2, the J gene TRBJ2-7; D ambiguous. Germline V lookup: CDR1 SGHTA, CDR2 FQGNSA. This CDR3 comprises 15 residues. V shed 5 bases and J shed 3 bases, with 17 bases lying between them. The CDR3 DNA sequence: TGTGCCAGCAGCCCTCGGCAGGCCGCCGGCTACGAGCAGTACTTC. It specifies CASSPRQAAGYEQYF.

This clone was picked up a small number of times. The chain has TRBV7-2 and TRBJ1-2; D is ambiguous. Per germline, CDR1 SGHTA and CDR2 FQGNSA. CDR3 length: 15 residues. V shed 0 bases and J shed 7 bases, with 15 bases lying between them. The DNA for the CDR3 is TGTGCCAGCAGCTTAGCGAATGGGGTTTTCCGTGGCTACACCTTC. Translation: CASSLANGVFRGYTF.

This clone showed up just a few times. The rearrangement links TRBV6-5 to TRBJ1-1; D unresolved. Germline CDR1 and CDR2: MNHEY and SVGAGI. The V end lost 2 bases, the J end lost 3 bases, and 1 base lay between the germline ends. CDR3 length: 11 residues. CDR3 sequence reads: CASSYDTEAFF. CDR3 DNA sequence: TGTGCCAGCAGTTACGACACTGAAGCTTTCTTT.

This clone was detected a few times. Different DNA sequences within this sample yield the same CDR3. The V call is TRBV29-1, the J call TRBJ2-3; D might be TRBD2 (7 bases). The CDR3 has 13 residues. With 7 bases removed from V and 2 bases from J, the gap between germline ends came to 13 bases. Germline V lookup: CDR1 SQVTM, CDR2 ANQGSEA. CDR3 nucleotides: TGCAGCGCCGGGGGGCGGGACACAGATACGCAGTATTTT. It translates to CSAGGRDTDTQYF.

The chain recombines TRBV7-9 with TRBJ2-7, with a possible D match to TRBD1 (6 bases). Trimming left V 4 bases short and J 1 base short, with 11 bases between. The CDR3 consists of 14 residues. Germline V gene data show CDR1 as SEHNR and CDR2 as FQNEAQ (reference sequence). The CDR3 reads CASSSGQKSYEQYF. CDR3 nucleotide sequence: TGTGCCAGCAGCTCCGGACAGAAGTCCTACGAGCAGTACTTC.

This clone has more than one count but fewer than ten. The CDR3 DNA follows: TGTGCCAGCAGTTACTGGTCAGGAGATACGCAGTATTTT. It specifies CASSYWSGDTQYF. The chain combines TRBV6-5 with TRBJ2-3; no reliable D call. The V end lost 1 base, the J end lost 5 bases, and 7 bases lay between the germline ends. The CDR3 totals 13 residues. Germline loops: CDR1 MNHEY, CDR2 SVGAGI.

In this sample, this clone turned up a few times. V usage is TRBV4-2 and J usage is TRBJ1-4; D is possibly TRBD1 (6 bases). The length of the CDR3 is 15 residues. Germline CDR1 and CDR2: LGHNA and YNFKEQ. Trimming left V 0 bases short and J 8 bases short, with 13 bases between. In nucleotides, the CDR3 is TGTGCCAGCAGCCAAGACGGGGACATCGGGGAAAAACTGTTTTTT. Encoded protein: CASSQDGDIGEKLFF.

The chain carries TRBV5-1 and TRBJ2-5, with D perhaps matching TRBD2 (5 bases). Germline CDR1 is SGHRS and CDR2 is YFSETQ. V shed 4 bases and J shed 4 bases, with 11 bases lying between them. The CDR3 is made up of 13 amino acids. CDR3 region: CASSPGSGETQYF. CDR3 DNA: TGCGCCAGCAGCCCGGGGTCCGGAGAGACCCAGTACTTC.

This clone was detected only a few times. The V gene is TRBV9, the J gene TRBJ2-1; 10 bases map to TRBD2. Trimming at V came to 3 bases and at J to 7 bases, leaving 10 bases not matched to a gene. This CDR3 contains 16 residues. Germline CDR1 SGDLS, CDR2 YYNGEE. The chain's CDR3 is CASSALAGVWRNEQFF. The DNA of the CDR3 is TGTGCCAGCAGCGCTCTAGCGGGAGTGTGGCGGAATGAGCAGTTCTTC.

This clone has more than one count but fewer than ten. The chain links TRBV28 to TRBJ1-2; D is unresolved. The CDR3 is 12 amino acids. In germline, CDR1 is MDHEN, CDR2 SYDVKM. V lost 6 bases to trimming and J lost 5 bases, with 10 bases between them. CDR3 sequence reads: CASSGPIYGYTF. DNA for the CDR3: TGTGCCAGCAGCGGCCCTATATATGGCTACACCTTC.

The rearrangement uses TRBV7-9 and TRBJ1-4; TRBD1 is a possible D gene (6 bases). Germline V lookup: CDR1 SEHNR, CDR2 FQNEAQ (reference sequence). The CDR3 covers 15 residues. V lost 5 bases to trimming and J lost 7 bases, with 17 bases between them. Here the CDR3 reads CASSPSDRYGEKLFF. The CDR3 DNA is TGTGCCAGCAGCCCCTCGGACAGATATGGTGAAAAACTGTTTTTT.